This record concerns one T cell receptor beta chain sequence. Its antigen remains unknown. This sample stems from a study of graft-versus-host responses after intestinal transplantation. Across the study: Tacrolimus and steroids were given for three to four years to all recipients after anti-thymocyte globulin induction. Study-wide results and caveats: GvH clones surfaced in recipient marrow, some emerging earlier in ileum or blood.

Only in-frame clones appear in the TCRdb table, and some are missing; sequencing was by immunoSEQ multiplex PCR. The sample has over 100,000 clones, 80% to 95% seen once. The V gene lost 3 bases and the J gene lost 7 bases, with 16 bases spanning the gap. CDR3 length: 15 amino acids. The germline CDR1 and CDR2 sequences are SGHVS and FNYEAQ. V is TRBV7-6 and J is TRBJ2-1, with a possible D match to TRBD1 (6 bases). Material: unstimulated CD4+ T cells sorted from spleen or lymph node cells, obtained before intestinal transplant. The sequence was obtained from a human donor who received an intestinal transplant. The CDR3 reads CASSFGLNRVNEQFF. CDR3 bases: TGTGCCAGCAGCTTTGGGCTTAACAGGGTGAATGAGCAGTTCTTC.